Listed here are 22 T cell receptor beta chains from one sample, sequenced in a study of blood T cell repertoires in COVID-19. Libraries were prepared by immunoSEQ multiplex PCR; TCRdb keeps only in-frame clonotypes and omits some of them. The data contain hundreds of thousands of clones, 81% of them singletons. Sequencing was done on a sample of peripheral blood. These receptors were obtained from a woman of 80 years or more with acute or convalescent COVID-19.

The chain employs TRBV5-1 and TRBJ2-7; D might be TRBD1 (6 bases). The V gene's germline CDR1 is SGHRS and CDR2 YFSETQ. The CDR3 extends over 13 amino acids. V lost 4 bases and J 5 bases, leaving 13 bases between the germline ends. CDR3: CASSEDRPDEQYF. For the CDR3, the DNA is TGCGCCAGCAGCGAAGACAGGCCCGACGAGCAGTACTTC.

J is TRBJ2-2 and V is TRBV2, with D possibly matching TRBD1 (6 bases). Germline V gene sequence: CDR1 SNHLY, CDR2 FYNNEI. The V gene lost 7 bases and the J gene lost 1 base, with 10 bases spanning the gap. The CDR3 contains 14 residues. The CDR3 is CASKDRMNTGELFF. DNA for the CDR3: TGTGCCAGCAAGGACAGAATGAACACCGGGGAGCTGTTTTTT.

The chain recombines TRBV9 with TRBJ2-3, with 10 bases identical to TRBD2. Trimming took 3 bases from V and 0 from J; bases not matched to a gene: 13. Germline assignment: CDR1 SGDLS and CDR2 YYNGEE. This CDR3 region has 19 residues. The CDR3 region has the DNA TGTGCCAGCAGCGCCCGAGTCCCGGGACTAGCGCAAAGCACAGATACGCAGTATTTT. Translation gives CASSARVPGLAQSTDTQYF.

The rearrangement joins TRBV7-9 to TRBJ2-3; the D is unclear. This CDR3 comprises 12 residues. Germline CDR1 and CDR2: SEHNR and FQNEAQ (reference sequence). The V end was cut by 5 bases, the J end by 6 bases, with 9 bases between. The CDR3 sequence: CASSPGRDTQYF. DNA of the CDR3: TGTGCCAGCAGCCCTGGGCGTGATACGCAGTATTTT.

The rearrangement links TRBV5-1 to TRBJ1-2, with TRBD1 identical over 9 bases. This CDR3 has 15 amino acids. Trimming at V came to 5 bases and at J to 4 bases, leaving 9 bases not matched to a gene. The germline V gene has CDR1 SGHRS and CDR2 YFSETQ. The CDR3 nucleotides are TGCGCCAGCAGTCCGGGACAGGGTAATATCTATGGCTACACCTTC. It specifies CASSPGQGNIYGYTF. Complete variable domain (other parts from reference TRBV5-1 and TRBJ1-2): KAGVTQTPRYLIKTRGQQVTLSCSPISGHRSVSWYQQTPGQGLQFLFEYFSETQRNKGNFPGRFSGRQFSNSRSEMNVSTLELGDSALYLCASSPGQGNIYGYTFGSGTRLTVV.

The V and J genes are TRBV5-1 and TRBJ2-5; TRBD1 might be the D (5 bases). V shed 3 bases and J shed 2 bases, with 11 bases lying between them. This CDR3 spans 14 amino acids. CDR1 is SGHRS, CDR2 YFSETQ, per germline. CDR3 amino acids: CASSSDGHQETQYF. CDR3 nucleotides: TGCGCCAGCAGCTCAGACGGACATCAAGAGACCCAGTACTTC.

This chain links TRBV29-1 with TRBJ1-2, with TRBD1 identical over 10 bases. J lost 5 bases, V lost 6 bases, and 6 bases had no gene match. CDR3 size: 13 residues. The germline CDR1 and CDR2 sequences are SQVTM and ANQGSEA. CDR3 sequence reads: CSVGQGEEYGYTF. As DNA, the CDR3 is TGCAGCGTCGGACAGGGGGAAGAATATGGCTACACCTTC. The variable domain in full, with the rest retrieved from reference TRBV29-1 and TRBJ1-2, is SAVISQKPSRDICQRGTSLTIQCQVDSQVTMMFWYRQQPGQSLTLIATANQGSEATYESGFVIDKFPISRPNLTFSTLTVSNMSPEDSSIYLCSVGQGEEYGYTFGSGTRLTVV.

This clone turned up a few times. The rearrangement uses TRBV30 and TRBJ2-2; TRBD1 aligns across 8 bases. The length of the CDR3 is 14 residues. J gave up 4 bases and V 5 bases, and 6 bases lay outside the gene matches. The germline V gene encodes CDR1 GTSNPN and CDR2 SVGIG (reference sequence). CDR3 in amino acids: CAWDRGRGTGELFF. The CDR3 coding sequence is TGTGCCTGGGACAGGGGTCGTGGCACCGGGGAGCTGTTTTTT.

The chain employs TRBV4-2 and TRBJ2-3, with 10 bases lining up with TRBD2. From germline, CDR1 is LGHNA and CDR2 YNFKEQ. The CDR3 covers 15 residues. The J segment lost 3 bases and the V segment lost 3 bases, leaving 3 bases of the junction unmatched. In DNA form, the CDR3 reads TGTGCCAGCAGCCAGGTTAGCGGGGGGACAGATACGCAGTATTTT. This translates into CASSQVSGGTDTQYF.

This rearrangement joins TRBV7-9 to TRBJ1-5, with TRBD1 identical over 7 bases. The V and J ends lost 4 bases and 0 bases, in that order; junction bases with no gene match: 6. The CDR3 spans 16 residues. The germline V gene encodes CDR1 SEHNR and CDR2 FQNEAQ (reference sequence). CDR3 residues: CASSSTGDYSNQPQHF. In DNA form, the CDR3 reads TGTGCCAGCAGCTCAACAGGGGATTATAGCAATCAGCCCCAGCATTTT.

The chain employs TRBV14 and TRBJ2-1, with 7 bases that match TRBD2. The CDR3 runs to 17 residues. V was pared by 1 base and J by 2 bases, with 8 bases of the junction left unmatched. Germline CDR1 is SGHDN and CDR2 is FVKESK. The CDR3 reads CASSQVWAGVTYNEQFF. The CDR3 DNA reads TGTGCCAGCAGCCAAGTCTGGGCGGGAGTTACCTACAATGAGCAGTTCTTC.

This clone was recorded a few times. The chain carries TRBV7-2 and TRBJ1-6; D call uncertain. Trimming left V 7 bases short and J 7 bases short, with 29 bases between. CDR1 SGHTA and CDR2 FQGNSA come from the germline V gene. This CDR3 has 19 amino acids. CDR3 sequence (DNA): TGTGCCAGCACGACTCATTGGGAAAAGGGAGGACTTCGGAATTCACCCCTCCACTTT. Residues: CASTTHWEKGGLRNSPLHF.

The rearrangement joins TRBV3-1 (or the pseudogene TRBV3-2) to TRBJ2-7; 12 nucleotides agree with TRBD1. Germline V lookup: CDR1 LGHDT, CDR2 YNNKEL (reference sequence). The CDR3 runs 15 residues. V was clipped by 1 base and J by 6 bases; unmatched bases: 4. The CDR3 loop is CASSQAGTGGVEQYF. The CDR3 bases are TGTGCCAGCAGCCAAGCAGGGACAGGGGGCGTCGAGCAGTACTTC.

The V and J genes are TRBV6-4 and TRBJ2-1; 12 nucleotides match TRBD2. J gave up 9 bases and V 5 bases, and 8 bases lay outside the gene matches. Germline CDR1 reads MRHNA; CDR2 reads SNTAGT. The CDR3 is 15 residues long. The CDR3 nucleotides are TGTGCCAGCAGTCTTGGACTAGCGGGGAGAGGTGAGCAGTTCTTC. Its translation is CASSLGLAGRGEQFF.

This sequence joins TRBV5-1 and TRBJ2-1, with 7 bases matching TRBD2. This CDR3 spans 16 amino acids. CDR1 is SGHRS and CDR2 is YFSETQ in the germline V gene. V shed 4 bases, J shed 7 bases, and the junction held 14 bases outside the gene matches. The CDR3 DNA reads TGCGCCAGCAGCCCGCAGACCGGGACGGGAGGTAATGAGCAGTTCTTC. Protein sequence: CASSPQTGTGGNEQFF.

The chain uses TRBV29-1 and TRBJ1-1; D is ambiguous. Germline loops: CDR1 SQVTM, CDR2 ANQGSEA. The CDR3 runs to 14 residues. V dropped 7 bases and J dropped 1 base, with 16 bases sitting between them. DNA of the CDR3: TGCAGCGCTATGAGCGGGATCGGGAACACTGAAGCTTTCTTT. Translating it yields CSAMSGIGNTEAFF.

Here the CDR3 reads CASSLDQGARVYGYTF. The CDR3 DNA sequence: TGCGCCAGCAGCCTAGACCAGGGGGCCCGGGTCTATGGCTACACCTTC. The chain combines TRBV5-1 with TRBJ1-2; 8 bases fit TRBD1. Trimming at V came to 4 bases and at J to 4 bases, leaving 12 bases not matched to a gene. This CDR3 region has 16 residues. The V gene's germline CDR1 is SGHRS and CDR2 YFSETQ.

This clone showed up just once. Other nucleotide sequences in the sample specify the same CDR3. CDR3 sequence reads: CASSRGTEAFF. In DNA form, the CDR3 reads TGTGCCAGCAGTCGGGGAACTGAAGCTTTCTTT. J is TRBJ1-1 and V is TRBV28; the D is unclear. Deletions cut 5 bases from V and 5 bases from J, with 6 bases between. In germline, CDR1 is MDHEN, CDR2 SYDVKM. The CDR3 is made up of 11 amino acids.

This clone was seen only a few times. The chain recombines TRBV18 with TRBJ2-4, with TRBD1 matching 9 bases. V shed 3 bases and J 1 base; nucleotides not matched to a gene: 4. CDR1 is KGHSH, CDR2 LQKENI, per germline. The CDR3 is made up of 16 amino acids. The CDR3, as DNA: TGTGCCAGCTCACCCGGACAGGGGAACGCCAAAAACATTCAGTACTTC. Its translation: CASSPGQGNAKNIQYF.

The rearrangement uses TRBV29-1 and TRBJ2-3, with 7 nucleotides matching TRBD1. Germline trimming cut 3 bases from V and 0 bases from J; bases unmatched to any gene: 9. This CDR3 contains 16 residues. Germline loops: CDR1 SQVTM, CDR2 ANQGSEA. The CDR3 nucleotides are TGCAGCGTTGAGGACAGGCTTAGGACTAGCACAGATACGCAGTATTTT. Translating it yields CSVEDRLRTSTDTQYF.

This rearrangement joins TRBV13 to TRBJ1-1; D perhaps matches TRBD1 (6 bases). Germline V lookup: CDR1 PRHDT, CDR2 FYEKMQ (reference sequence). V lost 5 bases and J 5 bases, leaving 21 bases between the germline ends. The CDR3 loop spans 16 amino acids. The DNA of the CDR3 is TGTGCCAGCAGCATCACAGGGTTCAGCAAAGGGACTGAAGCTTTCTTT. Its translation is CASSITGFSKGTEAFF. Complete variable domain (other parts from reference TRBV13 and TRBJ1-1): AAGVIQSPRHLIKEKRETATLKCYPIPRHDTVYWYQQGPGQDPQFLISFYEKMQSDKGSIPDRFSAQQFSDYHSELNMSSLELGDSALYFCASSITGFSKGTEAFFGQGTRLTVV.

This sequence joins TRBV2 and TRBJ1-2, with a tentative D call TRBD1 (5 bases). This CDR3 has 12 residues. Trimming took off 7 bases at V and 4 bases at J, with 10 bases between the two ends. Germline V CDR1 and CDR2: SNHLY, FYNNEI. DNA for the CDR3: TGTGCCAGCACCCCAGGGTTCTATGGCTACACCTTC. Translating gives CASTPGFYGYTF.